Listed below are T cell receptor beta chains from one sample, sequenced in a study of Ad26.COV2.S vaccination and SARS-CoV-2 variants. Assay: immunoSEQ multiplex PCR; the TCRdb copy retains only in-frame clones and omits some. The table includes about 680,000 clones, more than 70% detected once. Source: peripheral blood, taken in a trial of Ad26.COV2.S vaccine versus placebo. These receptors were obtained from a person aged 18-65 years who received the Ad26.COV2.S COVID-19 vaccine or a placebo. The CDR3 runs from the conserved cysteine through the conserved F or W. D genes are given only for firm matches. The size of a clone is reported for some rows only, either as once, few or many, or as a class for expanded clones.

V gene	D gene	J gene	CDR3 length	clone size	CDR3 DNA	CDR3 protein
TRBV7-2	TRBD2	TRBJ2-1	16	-	TGTGCCAGCAGCTTAGAAGGGACTAGCGGGATTTATGAGCAGTTCTTC	CASSLEGTSGIYEQFF
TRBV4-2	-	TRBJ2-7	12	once	TGTGCCAGCAGCCAAGGCAGTTACGAGCAGTACTTC	CASSQGSYEQYF
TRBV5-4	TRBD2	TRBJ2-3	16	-	TGTGCCAGCAGCCTCCGACTAGCGGAGAGCACAGATACGCAGTATTTT	CASSLRLAESTDTQYF
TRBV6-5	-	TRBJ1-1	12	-	TGTGCCAGCATCGGAGTGAACACTGAAGCTTTCTTT	CASIGVNTEAFF
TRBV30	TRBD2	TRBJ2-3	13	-	TGTGCCTGGGAAGCGGGATCGACAGATACGCAGTATTTT	CAWEAGSTDTQYF
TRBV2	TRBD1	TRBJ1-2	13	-	TGTGCCAGCAGTGGACAGGGCCGCTATGGCTACACCTTC	CASSGQGRYGYTF
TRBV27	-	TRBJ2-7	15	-	TGTGCCAGCAGTTTATTCGGTGGAGGGGCCTACGAGCAGTACTTC	CASSLFGGGAYEQYF
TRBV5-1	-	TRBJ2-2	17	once	TGCGCCAGCAGCGCTTCAAGTGGGACACCTGACACCGGGGAGCTGTTTTTT	CASSASSGTPDTGELFF
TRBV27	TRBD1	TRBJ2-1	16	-	TGTGCCACAGGACAGGACCCCTCCATATTCTACAATGAGCAGTTCTTC	CATGQDPSIFYNEQFF
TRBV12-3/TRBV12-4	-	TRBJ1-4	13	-	TGTGCCAGCAGTCCCCGGACGGAAGGAAAACTGTTTTTT	CASSPRTEGKLFF
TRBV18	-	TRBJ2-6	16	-	TGTGCCAGCTCACCACTTCTCGAGTTGCGGGCCAACGTCCTGACTTTC	CASSPLLELRANVLTF
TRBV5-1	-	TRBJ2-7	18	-	TGCGCCAGCAGCTTGGGCGACCGACTCCGGGACATCCCCTACGAGCAGTACTTC	CASSLGDRLRDIPYEQYF